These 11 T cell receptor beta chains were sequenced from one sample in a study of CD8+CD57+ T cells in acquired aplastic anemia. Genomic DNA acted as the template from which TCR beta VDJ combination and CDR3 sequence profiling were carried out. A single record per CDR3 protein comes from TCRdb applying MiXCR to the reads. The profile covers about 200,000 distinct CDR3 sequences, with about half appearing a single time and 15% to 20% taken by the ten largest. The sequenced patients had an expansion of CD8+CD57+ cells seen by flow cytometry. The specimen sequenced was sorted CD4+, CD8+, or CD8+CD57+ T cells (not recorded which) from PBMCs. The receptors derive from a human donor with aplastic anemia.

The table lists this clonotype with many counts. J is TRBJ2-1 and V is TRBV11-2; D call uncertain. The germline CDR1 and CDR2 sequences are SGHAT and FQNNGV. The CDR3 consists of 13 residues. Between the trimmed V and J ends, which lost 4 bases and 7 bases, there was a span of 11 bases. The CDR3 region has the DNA TGTGCCAGCAGCTCTTTGGCGGTAAATGAGCAGTTCTTC. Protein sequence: CASSSLAVNEQFF.

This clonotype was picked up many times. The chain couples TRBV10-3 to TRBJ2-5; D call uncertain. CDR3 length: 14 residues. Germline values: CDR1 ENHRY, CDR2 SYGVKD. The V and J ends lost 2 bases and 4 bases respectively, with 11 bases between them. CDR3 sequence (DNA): TGTGCCATCAGTGAGACCCTACGTCGAGAGACCCAGTACTTC. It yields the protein CAISETLRRETQYF.

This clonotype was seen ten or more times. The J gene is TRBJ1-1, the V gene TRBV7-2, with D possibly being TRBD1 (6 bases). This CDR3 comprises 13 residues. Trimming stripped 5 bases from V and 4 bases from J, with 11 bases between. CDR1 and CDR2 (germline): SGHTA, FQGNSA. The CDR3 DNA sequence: TGTGCCAGCAGCCGCATAGGGGGCACTGAAGCTTTCTTT. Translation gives CASSRIGGTEAFF.

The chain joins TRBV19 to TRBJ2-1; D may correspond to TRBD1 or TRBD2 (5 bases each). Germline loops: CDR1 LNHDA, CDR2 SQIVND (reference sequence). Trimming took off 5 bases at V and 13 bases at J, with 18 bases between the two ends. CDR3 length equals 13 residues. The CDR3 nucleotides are TGTGCCAGTAGTCCCTCTCAGGGAGTCCATCAGTTCTTC. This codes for CASSPSQGVHQFF. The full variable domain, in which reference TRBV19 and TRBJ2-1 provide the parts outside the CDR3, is DGGITQSPKYLFRKEGQNVTLSCEQNLNHDAMYWYRQDPGQGLRLIYYSQIVNDFQKGDIAEGYSVSREKKESFPLTVTSAQKNPTAFYLCASSPSQGVHQFFGPGTRLTVL.

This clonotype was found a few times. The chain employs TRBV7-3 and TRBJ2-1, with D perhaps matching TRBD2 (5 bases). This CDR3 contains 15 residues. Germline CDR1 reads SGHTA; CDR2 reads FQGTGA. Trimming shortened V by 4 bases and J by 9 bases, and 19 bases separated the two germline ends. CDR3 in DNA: TGTGCCAGCAGCTACCAAACTAGTGGGATCAGTGAGCAGTTCTTC. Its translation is CASSYQTSGISEQFF. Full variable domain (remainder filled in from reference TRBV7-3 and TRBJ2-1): GAGVSQTPSNKVTEKGKYVELRCDPISGHTALYWYRQSLGQGPEFLIYFQGTGAADDSGLPNDRFFAVRPEGSVSTLKIQRTERGDSAVYLCASSYQTSGISEQFFGPGTRLTVL.

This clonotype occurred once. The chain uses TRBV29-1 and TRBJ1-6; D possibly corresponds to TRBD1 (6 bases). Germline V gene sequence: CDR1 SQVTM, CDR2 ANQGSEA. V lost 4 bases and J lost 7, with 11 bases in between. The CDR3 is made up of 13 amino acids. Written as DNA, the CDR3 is TGCAGCGTTGGGACAGACCTCAATTCACCCCTCCACTTT. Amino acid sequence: CSVGTDLNSPLHF.

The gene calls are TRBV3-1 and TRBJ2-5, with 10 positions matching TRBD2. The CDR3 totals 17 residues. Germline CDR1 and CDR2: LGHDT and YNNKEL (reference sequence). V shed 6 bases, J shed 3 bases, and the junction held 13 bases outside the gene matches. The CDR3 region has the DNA TGTGCCAGCAGTTCCCCAACAGGACTAGCGGCCGAAGAGACCCAGTACTTC. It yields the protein CASSSPTGLAAEETQYF.

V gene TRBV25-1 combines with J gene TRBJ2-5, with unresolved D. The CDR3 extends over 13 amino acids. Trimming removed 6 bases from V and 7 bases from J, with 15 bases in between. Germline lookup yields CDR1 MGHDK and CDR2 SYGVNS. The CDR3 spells CASRVSNFVTQYF. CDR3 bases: TGTGCCAGCAGAGTCAGTAACTTTGTGACCCAGTACTTC.

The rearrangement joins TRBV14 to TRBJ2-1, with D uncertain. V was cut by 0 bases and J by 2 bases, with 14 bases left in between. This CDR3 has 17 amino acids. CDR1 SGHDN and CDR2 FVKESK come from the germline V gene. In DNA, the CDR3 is TGTGCCAGCAGCCAAGAACACGGGTCTCCCCCCTACAATGAGCAGTTCTTC. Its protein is CASSQEHGSPPYNEQFF.

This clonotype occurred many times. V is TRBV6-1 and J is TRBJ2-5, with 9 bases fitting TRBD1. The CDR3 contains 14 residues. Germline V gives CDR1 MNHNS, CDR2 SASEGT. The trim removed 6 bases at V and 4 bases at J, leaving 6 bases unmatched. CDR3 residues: CASRQGQGRETQYF. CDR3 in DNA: TGTGCCAGCAGACAGGGACAGGGCAGAGAGACCCAGTACTTC.

This CDR3 reads CASSYETGENEQFF. DNA for the CDR3: TGTGCCAGCAGTTACGAGACAGGGGAGAATGAGCAGTTCTTC. The chain recombines TRBV6-5 with TRBJ2-1; TRBD1 matches 8 bases. Trimming took 2 bases from V and 7 from J; bases not matched to a gene: 4. CDR3 length equals 14 residues. Germline V gene sequence: CDR1 MNHEY, CDR2 SVGAGI.